This TCR beta chain was sequenced for a study of technical replicates of blood from a handful of donors. Profiled with immunoSEQ multiplex PCR; TCRdb holds only in-frame clones, not every one. The sample lists 55,000 to 75,000 clones, approximately 95% occurring once. CDR1 and CDR2 from the germline V gene are SNHLY and FYNNEI. Trimming took 1 base from V and 4 from J, leaving 8 bases between them. The CDR3 contains 14 residues. The source of this sequence is a human donor in good health. Some clones in this sample may be carry-over from other donors' samples. The rearrangement links TRBV2 to TRBJ1-5, with D unresolved. Specimen: PBMCs. The CDR3 DNA reads as TGTGCCAGCAGTGAAGGAGCGTATAATCAGCCCCAGCATTTT. The encoded protein is CASSEGAYNQPQHF.